This is a list of T cell receptor beta chains from one sample in a study of low-dose radiotherapy and immunotherapy resistance in tumors. One entry per CDR3 protein results from TCRdb running MiXCR on the reads. Of around 69,000 distinct CDR3 sequences in the sample, 30% to 40% were seen once. The sample in question was PBMCs, obtained before treatment. The receptors originated from a female donor with ovarian cancer. CDR3s include the opening cysteine and the closing phenylalanine or tryptophan. Each record gives: CDR3 protein, CDR3 DNA, J gene, clone size, V gene, CDR3 length, D gene. A D gene is named only where the DNA matches it firmly. For some rows the clone size is stated as once, few or many, or as a class when expanded; others skip it.

CDR3: CASRIIQNTGELFF
DNA: TGTGCCAGCAGAATCATACAGAACACCGGGGAGCTGTTTTTT
J: TRBJ2-2
size: many
V: TRBV6-2/TRBV6-3
length: 14
D: .

CDR3: CASSLVGGDTGELFF
DNA: TGTGCCAGCAGCTTAGTTGGGGGCGACACCGGGGAGCTGTTTTTT
J: TRBJ2-2
size: once
V: TRBV5-5
length: 15
D: .

CDR3: CASSIRVYPYNEQFF
DNA: TGTGCCAGTAGTATTCGAGTTTACCCCTACAATGAGCAGTTCTTC
J: TRBJ2-1
size: many
V: TRBV19
length: 15
D: .

CDR3: CASSPQGTSGISTDTQYF
DNA: TGTGCCAGCAGCCCTCAAGGGACTAGCGGAATAAGCACAGATACGCAGTATTTT
J: TRBJ2-3
size: many
V: TRBV7-8
length: 18
D: TRBD2

CDR3: CASSLQSQAFF
DNA: TGTGCCAGCAGCCTTCAAAGTCAAGCTTTCTTT
J: TRBJ1-1
size: many
V: TRBV4-1
length: 11
D: .

CDR3: CASSPTGDTQYF
DNA: TGTGCCAGCAGCCCGACCGGAGATACGCAGTATTTT
J: TRBJ2-3
size: many
V: TRBV7-9
length: 12
D: .

CDR3: CASSPRDSWETQYF
DNA: TGTGCCAGCAGCCCACGGGACTCTTGGGAGACCCAGTACTTC
J: TRBJ2-5
size: many
V: TRBV13
length: 14
D: .

CDR3: CASSLRDRDIGYTF
DNA: TGTGCCAGCAGCTTAAGGGACAGGGATATTGGCTACACCTTC
J: TRBJ1-2
size: .
V: TRBV7-9
length: 14
D: TRBD1

CDR3: CASSYSSTGELFF
DNA: TGTGCCAGCAGTTACTCGAGTACCGGGGAGCTGTTTTTT
J: TRBJ2-2
size: many
V: TRBV6-2/TRBV6-3
length: 13
D: .

CDR3: CAWKAGGHHTDTQYF
DNA: TGTGCCTGGAAAGCGGGAGGCCACCACACAGATACGCAGTATTTT
J: TRBJ2-3
size: .
V: TRBV30
length: 15
D: TRBD2

CDR3: CAWSVHVGRTRRNNEQFF
DNA: TGTGCCTGGAGCGTTCATGTGGGCAGGACAAGACGCAACAATGAGCAGTTCTTC
J: TRBJ2-1
size: many
V: TRBV30
length: 18
D: .

CDR3: CASNTEVWTEAFF
DNA: TGTGCCAGTAACACAGAGGTGTGGACTGAAGCTTTCTTT
J: TRBJ1-1
size: few
V: TRBV6-1
length: 13
D: .

CDR3: CSVASSSYNEQFF
DNA: TGCAGCGTTGCCTCGAGCTCCTACAATGAGCAGTTCTTC
J: TRBJ2-1
size: many
V: TRBV29-1
length: 13
D: .

CDR3: CASSPGTSGGAYLTYNEQFF
DNA: TGTGCCAGCAGCCCAGGGACTAGCGGGGGGGCCTATCTCACCTACAATGAGCAGTTCTTC
J: TRBJ2-1
size: few
V: TRBV7-6
length: 20
D: TRBD2

CDR3: CASSFGRGHIQYF
DNA: TGTGCCAGCAGTTTTGGCAGGGGACACATTCAGTACTTC
J: TRBJ2-4
size: many
V: TRBV12-3/TRBV12-4
length: 13
D: .

CDR3: CASSLRRVSSYEQYF
DNA: TGTGCCAGCAGCTTGCGAAGGGTCTCCTCCTACGAGCAGTACTTC
J: TRBJ2-7
size: .
V: TRBV5-4
length: 15
D: .

CDR3: CASLRESGTGELFF
DNA: TGTGCCAGCCTCCGGGAGTCAGGCACCGGGGAGCTGTTTTTT
J: TRBJ2-2
size: .
V: TRBV5-5
length: 14
D: .

CDR3: CASSMGRGLETQYF
DNA: TGTGCCAGCAGCATGGGCCGGGGGTTAGAGACCCAGTACTTC
J: TRBJ2-5
size: many
V: TRBV5-4
length: 14
D: .

CDR3: CASSVRGGAGEKLFF
DNA: TGTGCCAGCAGCGTCCGCGGGGGGGCCGGTGAAAAACTGTTTTTT
J: TRBJ1-4
size: many
V: TRBV3-1
length: 15
D: .

CDR3: CASSQDQTGVSTDTQYF
DNA: TGTGCCAGCAGCCAAGATCAGACGGGAGTGAGCACAGATACGCAGTATTTT
J: TRBJ2-3
size: many
V: TRBV3-1
length: 17
D: .

CDR3: CSVALGSTYEQYF
DNA: TGCAGCGTTGCTCTGGGCAGTACCTACGAGCAGTACTTC
J: TRBJ2-7
size: many
V: TRBV29-1
length: 13
D: .

CDR3: CASSYGTPGDGNIQYF
DNA: TGTGCCAGCAGTTACGGGACCCCGGGGGACGGAAACATTCAGTACTTC
J: TRBJ2-4
size: many
V: TRBV6-2/TRBV6-3
length: 16
D: .

CDR3: CASSSSYDNEQFF
DNA: TGTGCCAGCAGCTCCAGTTACGACAATGAGCAGTTCTTC
J: TRBJ2-1
size: many
V: TRBV7-9
length: 13
D: .

CDR3: CASSPPKGVNTEAFF
DNA: TGTGCCAGCTCACCACCGAAGGGGGTGAACACTGAAGCTTTCTTT
J: TRBJ1-1
size: many
V: TRBV18
length: 15
D: .

CDR3: CATQGQGVDGYTF
DNA: TGTGCCACTCAGGGACAGGGGGTCGATGGCTACACCTTC
J: TRBJ1-2
size: .
V: TRBV6-5
length: 13
D: TRBD1

CDR3: CSAPWGQGASVENEQFF
DNA: TGCAGTGCCCCCTGGGGACAGGGGGCTTCGGTGGAGAATGAGCAGTTCTTC
J: TRBJ2-1
size: few
V: TRBV20-1
length: 17
D: TRBD1

CDR3: CASRPSGREAYEQYF
DNA: TGTGCCAGCAGACCCTCAGGGCGGGAGGCTTACGAGCAGTACTTC
J: TRBJ2-7
size: many
V: TRBV6-6
length: 15
D: TRBD2

CDR3: CASTLNQGPQPQHF
DNA: TGTGCCAGTACCTTAAACCAGGGACCACAGCCCCAGCATTTT
J: TRBJ1-5
size: .
V: TRBV19
length: 14
D: .

CDR3: CCASSSPQGAPGETQYF
DNA: .
J: TRBJ2-5
size: few
V: TRBV5-3
length: 17
D: .

CDR3: CASSWDIYGYTF
DNA: TGTGCCAGCAGTTGGGACATCTATGGCTACACCTTC
J: TRBJ1-2
size: .
V: TRBV12-3/TRBV12-4
length: 12
D: .

CDR3: CASSAGHSYEQYF
DNA: TGTGCCAGCAGCGCCGGACATAGCTACGAGCAGTACTTC
J: TRBJ2-7
size: many
V: TRBV9
length: 13
D: .

CDR3: CASSHEWGYRGRTQETQYF
DNA: TGTGCCAGCAGCCACGAGTGGGGGTATCGGGGACGCACCCAAGAGACCCAGTACTTC
J: TRBJ2-5
size: many
V: TRBV14
length: 19
D: .

CDR3: CASSGLPLNTGELFF
DNA: TGTGCCAGCAGCGGGTTACCGCTCAACACCGGGGAGCTGTTTTTT
J: TRBJ2-2
size: .
V: TRBV9
length: 15
D: .

CDR3: CASIKGAGGATGELFF
DNA: TGTGCCAGCATTAAGGGGGCGGGGGGAGCCACCGGGGAGCTGTTTTTT
J: TRBJ2-2
size: .
V: TRBV2
length: 16
D: .

CDR3: CASSTGTTNEKLFF
DNA: TGTGCCAGCAGCACAGGCACAACTAATGAAAAACTGTTTTTT
J: TRBJ1-4
size: .
V: TRBV5-6
length: 14
D: .

CDR3: CASGDPGTGGLLSGYTF
DNA: TGCGCCAGCGGGGACCCCGGGACAGGGGGCCTCCTAAGCGGCTACACCTTC
J: TRBJ1-2
size: many
V: TRBV5-1
length: 17
D: TRBD1

CDR3: CASTPGGAQTQYF
DNA: TGTGCCAGCACCCCGGGGGGCGCGCAGACCCAGTACTTC
J: TRBJ2-5
size: .
V: TRBV28
length: 13
D: .

CDR3: CATSDFALSRATTDTQYF
DNA: TGTGCCACCAGTGATTTTGCTTTATCTCGAGCGACCACAGATACGCAGTATTTT
J: TRBJ2-3
size: many
V: TRBV24-1
length: 18
D: .

CDR3: CASSLSGQYAGELFF
DNA: TGTGCCAGCAGCTTAAGCGGGCAGTACGCCGGGGAGCTGTTTTTT
J: TRBJ2-2
size: many
V: TRBV7-3
length: 15
D: .

CDR3: CASKAPGGLYEQYF
DNA: TGTGCCAGTAAGGCGCCAGGCGGCCTCTACGAGCAGTACTTC
J: TRBJ2-7
size: many
V: TRBV19
length: 14
D: .

CDR3: CASSPASGTNEQFF
DNA: TGCGCCAGCAGTCCGGCTAGCGGGACAAATGAGCAGTTCTTC
J: TRBJ2-1
size: .
V: TRBV5-1
length: 14
D: TRBD2

CDR3: CASSPGGTSAADTQYF
DNA: TGTGCCAGCAGCCCAGGGGGGACTAGCGCGGCAGATACGCAGTATTTT
J: TRBJ2-3
size: .
V: TRBV11-2
length: 16
D: TRBD2

CDR3: CASGGQQSGNTIYF
DNA: TGTGCCAGCGGCGGCCAACAGTCTGGAAACACCATATATTTT
J: TRBJ1-3
size: many
V: TRBV2
length: 14
D: .

CDR3: CASSQGTSRLSEQFF
DNA: TGCGCCAGCAGCCAGGGCACTAGTCGGTTAAGTGAGCAGTTCTTC
J: TRBJ2-1
size: few
V: TRBV5-1
length: 15
D: .

CDR3: CADRGRSSYNEQFF
DNA: TGTGCCGACCGAGGAAGAAGCTCCTACAATGAGCAGTTCTTC
J: TRBJ2-1
size: .
V: TRBV2
length: 14
D: .

CDR3: CATSRLPPGGGAQETQYF
DNA: TGTGCCACCAGCAGACTACCTCCCGGCGGGGGGGCGCAAGAGACCCAGTACTTC
J: TRBJ2-5
size: many
V: TRBV15
length: 18
D: TRBD2

CDR3: CASSLRDRGTVYGYTF
DNA: TGTGCCAGCAGCCTCCGGGACAGGGGGACGGTCTATGGCTACACCTTC
J: TRBJ1-2
size: many
V: TRBV21-1
length: 16
D: .

CDR3: CASWVGATAQETQYF
DNA: TGTGCCAGCTGGGTCGGGGCCACTGCACAAGAGACCCAGTACTTC
J: TRBJ2-5
size: .
V: TRBV6-5
length: 15
D: .

CDR3: CASTRGGPSTDTQYF
DNA: TGTGCCAGCACCAGGGGCGGGCCTAGCACAGATACGCAGTATTTT
J: TRBJ2-3
size: few
V: TRBV7-2
length: 15
D: .

CDR3: CASRRTGTYEQYF
DNA: TGCGCCAGCAGAAGGACAGGAACCTACGAGCAGTACTTC
J: TRBJ2-7
size: .
V: TRBV5-1
length: 13
D: TRBD1

CDR3: CASKETTNTGELFF
DNA: TGTGCCAGCAAGGAGACAACGAACACCGGGGAGCTGTTTTTT
J: TRBJ2-2
size: many
V: TRBV6-2/TRBV6-3
length: 14
D: .

CDR3: CATSEAGTNYEQFF
DNA: TGTGCCACCAGTGAGGCCGGGACAAACTATGAGCAGTTCTTC
J: TRBJ2-1
size: many
V: TRBV24-1
length: 14
D: .

CDR3: CATRGQTNQPQHF
DNA: TGTGCCACCCGTGGACAGACCAATCAGCCCCAGCATTTT
J: TRBJ1-5
size: .
V: TRBV2
length: 13
D: .

CDR3: CASSLSSVWGQFF
DNA: TGTGCCAGCAGCCTCTCCTCCGTTTGGGGGCAGTTCTTC
J: TRBJ2-1
size: many
V: TRBV7-2
length: 13
D: .

CDR3: CASRVDVSGGTGELFF
DNA: TGTGCCAGCAGGGTTGACGTTAGCGGAGGCACCGGGGAGCTGTTTTTT
J: TRBJ2-2
size: .
V: TRBV6-6
length: 16
D: .